This T cell receptor (beta chain) originates from a study of cytomegalovirus exposure and HLA in healthy donors. Across the whole study: Per a later analysis, the approximately 620 first-cohort and approximately 120 validation repertoires shared one platform. Regarding the study as a whole: A list of about 180 TCR beta chains associated with cytomegalovirus was given. Usually a TCR sequence was rare, but some public TCRs were found in many donors.

Libraries were prepared by immunoSEQ multiplex PCR; TCRdb keeps only in-frame clonotypes and omits some of them. The table includes about 130,000 clones, about 96% detected once. This clone was seen a single time. Its antigen is currently unknown. The clonotype originates from a young man in good health and CMV-seronegative. The sample comprised PBMCs.

CDR3 in amino acids: CASSLPQGVDTF. The DNA for the CDR3 is TGTGCCAGCAGTTTGCCCCAGGGGGTGGACACCTTC. The chain combines TRBV28 with TRBJ1-2; TRBD1 matches at 7 bases. Germline values: CDR1 MDHEN, CDR2 SYDVKM. V was pared by 3 bases and J by 12 bases, with 7 bases of the junction left unmatched. The CDR3 has 12 residues.